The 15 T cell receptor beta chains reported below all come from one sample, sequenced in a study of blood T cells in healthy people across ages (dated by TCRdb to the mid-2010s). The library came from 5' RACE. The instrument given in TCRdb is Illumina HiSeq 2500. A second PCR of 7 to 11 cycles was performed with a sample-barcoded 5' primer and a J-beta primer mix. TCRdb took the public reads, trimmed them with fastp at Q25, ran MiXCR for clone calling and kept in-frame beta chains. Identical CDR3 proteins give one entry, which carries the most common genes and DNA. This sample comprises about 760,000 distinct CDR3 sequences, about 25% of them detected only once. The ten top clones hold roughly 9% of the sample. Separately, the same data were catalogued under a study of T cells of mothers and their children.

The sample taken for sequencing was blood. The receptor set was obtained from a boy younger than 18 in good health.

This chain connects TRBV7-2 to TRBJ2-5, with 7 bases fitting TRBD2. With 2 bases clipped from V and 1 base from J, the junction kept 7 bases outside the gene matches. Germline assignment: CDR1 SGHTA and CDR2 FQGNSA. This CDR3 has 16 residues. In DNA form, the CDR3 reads TGTGCCAGCAGCTTACGGAGCGGGGCACTCCAAGAGACCCAGTACTTC. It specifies CASSLRSGALQETQYF.

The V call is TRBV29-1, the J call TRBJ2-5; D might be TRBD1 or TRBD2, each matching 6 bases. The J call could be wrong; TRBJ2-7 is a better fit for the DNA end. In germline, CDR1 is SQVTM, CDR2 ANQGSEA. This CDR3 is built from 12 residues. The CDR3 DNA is TGCAGCGTTGAGATGGGGGGCCACGAGCAGTACTTC. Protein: CSVEMGGHEQYF.

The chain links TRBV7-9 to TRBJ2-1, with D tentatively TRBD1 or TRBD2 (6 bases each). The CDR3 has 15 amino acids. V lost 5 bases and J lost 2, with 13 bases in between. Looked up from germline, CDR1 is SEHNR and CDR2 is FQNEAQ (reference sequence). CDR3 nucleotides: TGTGCCAGCAGCACCATGGAGGGGGCCTACAATGAGCAGTTCTTC. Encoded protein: CASSTMEGAYNEQFF.

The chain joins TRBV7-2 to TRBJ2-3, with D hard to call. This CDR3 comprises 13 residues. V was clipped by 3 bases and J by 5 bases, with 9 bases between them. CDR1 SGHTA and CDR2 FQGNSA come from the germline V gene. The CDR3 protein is CASSFPPGDTQYF. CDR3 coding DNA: TGTGCCAGCAGCTTCCCCCCAGGAGATACGCAGTATTTT.

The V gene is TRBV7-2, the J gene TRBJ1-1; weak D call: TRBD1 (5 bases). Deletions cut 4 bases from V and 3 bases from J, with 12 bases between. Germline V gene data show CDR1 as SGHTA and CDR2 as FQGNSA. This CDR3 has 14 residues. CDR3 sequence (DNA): TGTGCCAGCAGCTACCAGGGAGGGGACACTGAAGCTTTCTTT. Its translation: CASSYQGGDTEAFF.

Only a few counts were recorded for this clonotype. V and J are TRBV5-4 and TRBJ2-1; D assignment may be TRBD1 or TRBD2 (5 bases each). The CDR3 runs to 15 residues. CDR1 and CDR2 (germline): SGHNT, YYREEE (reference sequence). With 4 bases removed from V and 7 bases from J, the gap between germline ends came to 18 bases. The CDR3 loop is CASSHGKGIENEQFF. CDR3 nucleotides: TGTGCCAGCAGCCACGGGAAGGGGATTGAGAATGAGCAGTTCTTC.

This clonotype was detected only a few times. The CDR3 DNA sequence: TGCAGCGTCCCCAGGGAAGAGACCCAGTACTTC. Translating gives CSVPREETQYF. The rearrangement uses TRBV29-1 and TRBJ2-5; tentatively, D is TRBD1 (5 bases). With 6 bases removed from V and 3 bases from J, the gap between germline ends came to 8 bases. The CDR3 has 11 amino acids. Germline V gene lookup returns CDR1 SQVTM and CDR2 ANQGSEA.

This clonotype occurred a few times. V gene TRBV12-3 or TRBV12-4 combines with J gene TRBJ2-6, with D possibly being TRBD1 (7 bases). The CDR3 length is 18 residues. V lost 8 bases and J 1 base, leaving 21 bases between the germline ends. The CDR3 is CASDGGDSVYSGANVLTF. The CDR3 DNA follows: TGTGCCAGCGACGGAGGGGACAGCGTTTATTCTGGGGCCAACGTCCTGACTTTC.

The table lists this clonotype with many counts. The DNA for the CDR3 is TGTGCCAGCCGGACAGTAGGAGAGACCCAGTACTTC. Its protein product is CASRTVGETQYF. The rearrangement joins TRBV3-1 to TRBJ2-5; TRBD1 might be the D (6 bases). CDR1 is LGHDT, CDR2 YNNKEL, per germline (reference sequence). This CDR3 comprises 12 residues. Trimming pared 8 bases from V and 4 bases from J, leaving 11 bases between.

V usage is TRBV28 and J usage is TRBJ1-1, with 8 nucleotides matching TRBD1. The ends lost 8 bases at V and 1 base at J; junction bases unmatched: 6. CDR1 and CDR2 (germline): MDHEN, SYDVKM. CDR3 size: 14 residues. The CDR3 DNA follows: TGTGCCAGCGATACCGGGACAGGGAACACTGAAGCTTTCTTT. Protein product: CASDTGTGNTEAFF. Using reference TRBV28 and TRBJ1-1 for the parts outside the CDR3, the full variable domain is DVKVTQSSRYLVKRTGEKVFLECVQDMDHENMFWYRQDPGLGLRLIYFSYDVKMKEKGDIPEGYSVSREKKERFSLILESASTNQTSMYLCASDTGTGNTEAFFGQGTRLTVV.

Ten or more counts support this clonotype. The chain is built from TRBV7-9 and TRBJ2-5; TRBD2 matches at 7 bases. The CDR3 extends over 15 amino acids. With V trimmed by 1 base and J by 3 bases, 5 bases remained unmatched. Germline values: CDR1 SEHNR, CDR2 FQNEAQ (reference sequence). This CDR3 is CASSLGSAGEETQYF. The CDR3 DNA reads TGTGCCAGCAGCTTAGGTTCCGCGGGGGAAGAGACCCAGTACTTC.

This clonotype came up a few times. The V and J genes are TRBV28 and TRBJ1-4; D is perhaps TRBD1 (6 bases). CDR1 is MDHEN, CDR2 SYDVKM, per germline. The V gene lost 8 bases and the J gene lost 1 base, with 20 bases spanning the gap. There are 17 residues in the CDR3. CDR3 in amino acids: CASRFRGFVGTNEKLFF. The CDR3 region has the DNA TGTGCCAGCCGATTCAGGGGCTTCGTAGGAACTAATGAAAAACTGTTTTTT.

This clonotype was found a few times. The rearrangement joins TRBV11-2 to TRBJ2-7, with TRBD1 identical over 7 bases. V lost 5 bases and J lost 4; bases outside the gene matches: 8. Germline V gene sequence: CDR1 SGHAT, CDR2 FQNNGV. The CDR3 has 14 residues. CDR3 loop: CASSLGTALYEQYF. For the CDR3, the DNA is TGTGCCAGCAGCCTTGGGACAGCACTATACGAGCAGTACTTC.

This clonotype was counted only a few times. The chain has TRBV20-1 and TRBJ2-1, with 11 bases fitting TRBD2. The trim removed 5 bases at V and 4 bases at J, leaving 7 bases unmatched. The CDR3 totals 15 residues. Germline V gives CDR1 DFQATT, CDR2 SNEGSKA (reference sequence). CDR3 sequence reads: CSASKTSGVYNEQFF. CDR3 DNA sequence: TGCAGTGCTTCAAAGACTAGCGGGGTTTACAATGAGCAGTTCTTC.

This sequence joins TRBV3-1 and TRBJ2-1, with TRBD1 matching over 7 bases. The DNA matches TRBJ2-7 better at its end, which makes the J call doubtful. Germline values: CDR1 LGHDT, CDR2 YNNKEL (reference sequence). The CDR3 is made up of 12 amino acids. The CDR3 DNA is TGTGCCAGCAGCCACCAGGGGGACGAGCAGTACTTC. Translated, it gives CASSHQGDEQYF.